Listed here are 14 T cell receptor beta chains from one sample, sequenced in a study of blood T cell repertoires in COVID-19. The method was immunoSEQ multiplex PCR; TCRdb's version includes in-frame clones alone and lacks a portion of them. This sample yields 200,000 to 250,000 clones, of which roughly 89% are seen a single time; 3.5% to 4.5% belongs to the top ten. Sample: PBMCs or T cells enriched from blood (not recorded which). Receptors originate from a middle-aged woman with acute COVID-19.

This chain links TRBV2 with TRBJ2-6, with D perhaps matching TRBD1 (6 bases). The CDR3 is 19 residues long. V was shortened by 5 bases and J by 0 bases, with 20 bases between the two germline ends. Germline CDR1 is SNHLY and CDR2 is FYNNEI. The CDR3 coding sequence is TGTGCCAGCAGTCCCGACAGGCCGAAGGGGCACTCTGGGGCCAACGTCCTGACTTTC. Translation: CASSPDRPKGHSGANVLTF.

The CDR3 loop reads CASSLGTGGNTEAFF. DNA for the CDR3: TGTGCCAGCAGCTTGGGTACAGGGGGGAACACTGAAGCTTTCTTT. J is TRBJ1-1 and V is TRBV5-6, with TRBD1 matching 8 bases. J was trimmed by 1 base and V by 0 bases; bases with no gene match: 2. The CDR3 sequence is 15 residues long. Per germline, CDR1 SGHDT and CDR2 YYEEEE.

The CDR3 sequence is CASSMVQGGQPQHF. The CDR3 DNA reads as TGTGCCAGTAGTATGGTGCAGGGAGGACAGCCCCAGCATTTT. This chain joins TRBV19 and TRBJ1-5, with TRBD1 as a possible D gene (5 bases). V lost 3 bases, J lost 7 bases, and 13 bases lay in between. CDR3 length: 14 residues. The germline CDR1 and CDR2 sequences are LNHDA and SQIVND (reference sequence).

The chain uses TRBV5-1 and TRBJ2-1; maybe TRBD1 (6 bases). CDR1 and CDR2 from the germline V gene are SGHRS and YFSETQ. The CDR3 totals 16 residues. V was trimmed by 4 bases and J by 5 bases, leaving 19 bases between them. The CDR3 nucleotides are TGCGCCAGCAGCCCTTGGGCAGGGGTAACCAACAATGAGCAGTTCTTC. The encoded protein is CASSPWAGVTNNEQFF. Drawing the rest from reference TRBV5-1 and TRBJ2-1, the complete variable domain is KAGVTQTPRYLIKTRGQQVTLSCSPISGHRSVSWYQQTPGQGLQFLFEYFSETQRNKGNFPGRFSGRQFSNSRSEMNVSTLELGDSALYLCASSPWAGVTNNEQFFGPGTRLTVL.

On this clone itself: In the same sample, other DNA sequences code for this CDR3. The chain employs TRBV5-1 and TRBJ1-1; unclear D gene. The CDR3 is made up of 14 amino acids. Trimming removed 2 bases from V and 1 base from J, with 9 bases in between. The germline V gene has CDR1 SGHRS and CDR2 YFSETQ. CDR3 DNA: TGCGCCAGCAGCTTAGGAGGAGGGAACACTGAAGCTTTCTTT. Residues: CASSLGGGNTEAFF. Looking up the rest from reference TRBV5-1 and TRBJ1-1 gives the full variable domain: KAGVTQTPRYLIKTRGQQVTLSCSPISGHRSVSWYQQTPGQGLQFLFEYFSETQRNKGNFPGRFSGRQFSNSRSEMNVSTLELGDSALYLCASSLGGGNTEAFFGQGTRLTVV.

The chain links TRBV6-5 to TRBJ2-7; 12 nucleotides align to TRBD2. The V gene end was trimmed by 5 bases and the J gene end by 2 bases; junction bases not matched to a gene: 1. Germline lookup yields CDR1 MNHEY and CDR2 SVGAGI. The CDR3 is made up of 14 amino acids. This CDR3 is CASSLAGGPYEQYF. CDR3 sequence (DNA): TGTGCCAGCAGTCTAGCGGGGGGGCCCTACGAGCAGTACTTC.

This clone occurred once. The chain recombines TRBV27 with TRBJ2-1; 12 nucleotides agree with TRBD2. V lost 7 bases and J lost 1; bases outside the gene matches: 5. The germline V gene has CDR1 MNHEY and CDR2 SMNVEV (reference sequence). This CDR3 has 16 residues. CDR3 loop: CASTLAGGPSYNEQFF. CDR3 nucleotides: TGTGCCAGCACGCTAGCGGGGGGGCCATCCTACAATGAGCAGTTCTTC.

This chain joins TRBV12-3 or TRBV12-4 and TRBJ1-2; D possibly corresponds to TRBD1 (6 bases). The CDR3 totals 13 residues. V dropped 6 bases and J dropped 4 bases, with 12 bases sitting between them. The CDR3 here is CASSSGVSYGYTF. CDR3 DNA sequence: TGTGCCAGCAGCTCAGGGGTGAGCTATGGCTACACCTTC.

The chain joins TRBV9 to TRBJ2-5, with D maybe TRBD2 (7 bases). Germline CDR1 is SGDLS and CDR2 is YYNGEE. The CDR3 has 16 residues. The V end lost 4 bases, the J end lost 5 bases, and 21 bases lay between the germline ends. CDR3 amino acids: CASSTWGGGSQETQYF. Here the CDR3 DNA reads TGTGCCAGCAGCACCTGGGGAGGGGGGTCGCAGGAGACCCAGTACTTC.

The genes are TRBV20-1 and TRBJ1-2; D might be TRBD1 (5 bases). The germline V and J ends were trimmed by 8 bases and 2 bases, with 9 bases remaining between them. CDR1 DFQATT and CDR2 SNEGSKA come from the germline V gene (reference sequence). The CDR3 is made up of 11 amino acids. This chain's CDR3 is CSPGENYGYTF. The CDR3 DNA is TGCAGTCCGGGGGAGAACTATGGCTACACCTTC.

The chain couples TRBV7-8 to TRBJ2-7, with D maybe TRBD1 (6 bases). Per the germline V gene, CDR1 is SGHVS and CDR2 is FQNEAQ. V was trimmed by 1 base and J by 7 bases, leaving 20 bases between them. CDR3 length: 16 amino acids. The CDR3 protein is CASSLVAVTGVGEQYV. The CDR3 coding sequence is TGTGCCAGCAGCTTAGTGGCCGTGACAGGTGTGGGAGAGCAGTACGTC.

This chain connects TRBV6-5 to TRBJ1-1, with 7 nucleotides matching TRBD1. In germline, CDR1 is MNHEY, CDR2 SVGAGI. The CDR3 is 15 residues long. The trim removed 4 bases at V and 2 bases at J, leaving 7 bases unmatched. The CDR3, as DNA: TGTGCCAGCAGTTCCTCGGCAGGGGGTAACACTGAAGCTTTCTTT. Translating it yields CASSSSAGGNTEAFF.

This chain connects TRBV6-5 to TRBJ2-1, with TRBD1 matching over 11 bases. CDR1 is MNHEY and CDR2 is SVGAGI in the germline V gene. The length of the CDR3 is 15 residues. The V gene end was trimmed by 2 bases and the J gene end by 5 bases; junction bases not matched to a gene: 2. The CDR3 DNA is TGTGCCAGCAGTTACAGGACAGGGGGCCACAATGAGCAGTTCTTC. This codes for CASSYRTGGHNEQFF.

The CDR3 here is CASSWSDTEAFF. In DNA form, the CDR3 reads TGTGCCAGCAGCTGGAGTGACACTGAAGCTTTCTTT. The chain recombines TRBV7-9 with TRBJ1-1; no clear D. CDR1 and CDR2 from the germline V gene are SEHNR and FQNEAQ (reference sequence). Trimming took 4 bases from V and 3 from J, leaving 6 bases between them. CDR3 length: 12 amino acids.